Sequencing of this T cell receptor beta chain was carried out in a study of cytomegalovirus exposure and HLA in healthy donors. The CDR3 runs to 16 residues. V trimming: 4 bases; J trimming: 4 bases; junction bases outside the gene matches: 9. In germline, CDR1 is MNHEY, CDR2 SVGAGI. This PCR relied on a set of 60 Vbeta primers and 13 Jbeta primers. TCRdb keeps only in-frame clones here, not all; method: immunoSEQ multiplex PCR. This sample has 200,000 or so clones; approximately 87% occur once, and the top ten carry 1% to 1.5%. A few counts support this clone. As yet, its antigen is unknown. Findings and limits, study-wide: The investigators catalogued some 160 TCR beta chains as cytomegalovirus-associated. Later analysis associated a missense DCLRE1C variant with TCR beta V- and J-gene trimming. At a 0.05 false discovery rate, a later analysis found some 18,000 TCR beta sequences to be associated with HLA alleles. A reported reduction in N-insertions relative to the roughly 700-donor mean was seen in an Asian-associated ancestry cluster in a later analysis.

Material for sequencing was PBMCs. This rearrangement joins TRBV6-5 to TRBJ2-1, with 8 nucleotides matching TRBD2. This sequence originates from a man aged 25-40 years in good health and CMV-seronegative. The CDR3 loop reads CASSSTSRGGYNEQFF. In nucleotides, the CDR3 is TGTGCCAGCAGTTCCACCTCCCGGGGGGGATACAATGAGCAGTTCTTC.